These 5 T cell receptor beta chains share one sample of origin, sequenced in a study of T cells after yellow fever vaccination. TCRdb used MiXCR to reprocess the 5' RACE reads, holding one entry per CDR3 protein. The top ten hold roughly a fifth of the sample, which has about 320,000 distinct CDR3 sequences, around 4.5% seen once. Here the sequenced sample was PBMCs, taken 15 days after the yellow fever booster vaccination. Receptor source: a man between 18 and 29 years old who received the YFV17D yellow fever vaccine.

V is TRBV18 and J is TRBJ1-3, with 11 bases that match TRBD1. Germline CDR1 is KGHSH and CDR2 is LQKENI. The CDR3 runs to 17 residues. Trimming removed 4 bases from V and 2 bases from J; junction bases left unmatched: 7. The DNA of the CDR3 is TGTGCCAGCTCACGCCGGGGACAGGGGGAAACTGGAAACACCATATATTTT. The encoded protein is CASSRRGQGETGNTIYF. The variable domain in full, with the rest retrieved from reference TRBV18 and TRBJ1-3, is NAGVMQNPRHLVRRRGQEARLRCSPMKGHSHVYWYRQLPEEGLKFMVYLQKENIIDESGMPKERFSAEFPKEGPSILRIQQVVRGDSAAYFCASSRRGQGETGNTIYFGEGSWLTVV.

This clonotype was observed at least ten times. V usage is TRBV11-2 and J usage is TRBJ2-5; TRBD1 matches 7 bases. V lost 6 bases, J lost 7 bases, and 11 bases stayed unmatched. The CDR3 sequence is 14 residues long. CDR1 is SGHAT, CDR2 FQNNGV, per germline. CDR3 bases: TGTGCCAGCAGTTCTCCCAGGGGGTACGCGACCCAGTACTTC. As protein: CASSSPRGYATQYF.

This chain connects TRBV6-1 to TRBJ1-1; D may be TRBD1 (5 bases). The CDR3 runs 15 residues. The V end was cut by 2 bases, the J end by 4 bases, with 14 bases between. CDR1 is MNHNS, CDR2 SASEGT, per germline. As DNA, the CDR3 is TGTGCCAGCAGTGAATGGAGGCTAGGGGTCACTGAAGCTTTCTTT. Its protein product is CASSEWRLGVTEAFF.

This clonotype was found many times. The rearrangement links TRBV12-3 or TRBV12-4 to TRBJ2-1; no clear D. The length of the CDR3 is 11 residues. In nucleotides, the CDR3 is TGTGCTACCCGTAGCTGGGATGAGCAGTTCTTC. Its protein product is CATRSWDEQFF.

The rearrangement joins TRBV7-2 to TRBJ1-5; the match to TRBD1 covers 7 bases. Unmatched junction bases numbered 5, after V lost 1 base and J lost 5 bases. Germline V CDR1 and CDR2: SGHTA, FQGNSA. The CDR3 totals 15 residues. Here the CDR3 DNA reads TGTGCCAGCAGCTTAGGGGTACAGGGGTATCAGCCCCAGCATTTT. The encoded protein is CASSLGVQGYQPQHF.